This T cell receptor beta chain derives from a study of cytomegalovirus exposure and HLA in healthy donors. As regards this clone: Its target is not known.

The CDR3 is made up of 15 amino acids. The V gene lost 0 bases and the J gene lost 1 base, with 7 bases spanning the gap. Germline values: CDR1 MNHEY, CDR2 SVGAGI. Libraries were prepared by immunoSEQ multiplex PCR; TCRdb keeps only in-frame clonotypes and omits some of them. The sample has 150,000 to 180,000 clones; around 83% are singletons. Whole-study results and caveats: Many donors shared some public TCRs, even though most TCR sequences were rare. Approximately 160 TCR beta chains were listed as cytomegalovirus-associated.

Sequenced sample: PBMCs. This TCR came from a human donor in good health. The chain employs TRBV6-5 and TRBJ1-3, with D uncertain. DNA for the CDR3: TGTGCCAGCAGTTACTCTATTAGATCTGGAAACACCATATATTTT. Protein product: CASSYSIRSGNTIYF.